Listed below are T cell receptor beta chains from one sample, sequenced in a study of CD8+CD57+ T cells in acquired aplastic anemia. TCRdb re-analysed the reads in MiXCR, keeping a single row per CDR3 protein. The sample has about 170,000 distinct CDR3 sequences, 35% to 55% seen once. Sequencing was performed on sorted CD4+, CD8+, or CD8+CD57+ T cells (not recorded which) from PBMCs. Every receptor here comes from a human donor in good health. Each CDR3 is given with its conserved first and last residue. Fields, in order: clone size, J gene, V gene, D gene, CDR3 DNA, CDR3 protein. A D gene is named only where the DNA matches it firmly. A clone size is listed for some rows: how often the clone was seen (once, few, many), or a class if it is expanded.

clone_size: NA
j_call: TRBJ2-1
v_call: TRBV7-6
d_call: NA
cdr3_nt: TGTGCCAGCAGCCTTGACAACTACAATGAGCAGTTCTTC
cdr3_aa: CASSLDNYNEQFF

clone_size: once
j_call: TRBJ2-7
v_call: TRBV19
d_call: NA
cdr3_nt: TGTGCCAGTAGTATAAATAGGGCGTACGAGCAGTACTTC
cdr3_aa: CASSINRAYEQYF

clone_size: many
j_call: TRBJ2-5
v_call: TRBV2
d_call: NA
cdr3_nt: TGTGCCAGCAGTGAATGGGGTAGCGGACTAAAACAAGAGACCCAGTACTTC
cdr3_aa: CASSEWGSGLKQETQYF

clone_size: many
j_call: TRBJ2-7
v_call: TRBV6-5
d_call: TRBD2
cdr3_nt: TGTGCCAGCAGTTACTCAGCGGGAATCCCCTACGAGCAGTACTTC
cdr3_aa: CASSYSAGIPYEQYF

clone_size: NA
j_call: TRBJ2-3
v_call: TRBV29-1
d_call: NA
cdr3_nt: TGCAGCGTTGGGAGGGGCCAGACAGATACGCAGTATTTT
cdr3_aa: CSVGRGQTDTQYF

clone_size: NA
j_call: TRBJ2-1
v_call: TRBV20-1
d_call: TRBD1
cdr3_nt: TGCAGTGCTCCATCCTTCCCGGGACAGGGGATGAATGAGCAGTTCTTC
cdr3_aa: CSAPSFPGQGMNEQFF

clone_size: NA
j_call: TRBJ1-5
v_call: TRBV2
d_call: NA
cdr3_nt: TGTGCCAGCAGTGAAGAGGCGACCGTGGCCCAGCATTTT
cdr3_aa: CASSEEATVAQHF

clone_size: many
j_call: TRBJ2-7
v_call: TRBV11-2
d_call: NA
cdr3_nt: TGTGCCAGCAGCTTAAACAGGGCAATTTACGAGCAGTACTTC
cdr3_aa: CASSLNRAIYEQYF

clone_size: NA
j_call: TRBJ2-2
v_call: TRBV4-1
d_call: TRBD1
cdr3_nt: TGCGCCAGCAGCCATTCGAGACAGGGGGCCGCCGGGGAGCTGTTTTTT
cdr3_aa: CASSHSRQGAAGELFF

clone_size: once
j_call: TRBJ2-1
v_call: TRBV10-3
d_call: NA
cdr3_nt: TGTGCCATCAGTGAGTCAGAATGGAACAATGAGCAGTTCTTC
cdr3_aa: CAISESEWNNEQFF

clone_size: many
j_call: TRBJ2-3
v_call: TRBV20-1
d_call: NA
cdr3_nt: TGCAGTGCAACTAACTACGGTCCTAGCACAGATACGCAGTATTTT
cdr3_aa: CSATNYGPSTDTQYF

clone_size: many
j_call: TRBJ2-7
v_call: TRBV7-3
d_call: NA
cdr3_nt: TGTGCCAGCAGCCTCAATTTCGGATTCGAGCAGTACTTC
cdr3_aa: CASSLNFGFEQYF

clone_size: many
j_call: TRBJ1-2
v_call: TRBV30
d_call: TRBD1
cdr3_nt: TGTGCCTGGAGCGCCGGGACAGGGAATGGCTACACCTTC
cdr3_aa: CAWSAGTGNGYTF

clone_size: NA
j_call: TRBJ1-1
v_call: TRBV15
d_call: NA
cdr3_nt: TGTGCCACCAGCAGAGGATACGGCAGGGAAGAGGGTGAAGCTTTCTTT
cdr3_aa: CATSRGYGREEGEAFF

clone_size: many
j_call: TRBJ2-3
v_call: TRBV4-2
d_call: NA
cdr3_nt: TGTGCCAGCAGCCAAGGGATAGGTTTGTCCACAGATACGCAGTATTTT
cdr3_aa: CASSQGIGLSTDTQYF

clone_size: many
j_call: TRBJ1-1
v_call: TRBV5-3
d_call: TRBD1
cdr3_nt: TGTGCCAGCAGCTTGGGTCGGGACAGGGATGAAGCTTTCTTT
cdr3_aa: CASSLGRDRDEAFF

clone_size: many
j_call: TRBJ1-5
v_call: TRBV19
d_call: TRBD1
cdr3_nt: TGTGCCAGTAGGACCGACAGGGTAGGTCAGCCCCAGCATTTT
cdr3_aa: CASRTDRVGQPQHF

clone_size: NA
j_call: TRBJ2-1
v_call: TRBV24-1
d_call: NA
cdr3_nt: TGTGCCACCAGTGATTTCAACCTGGATCACGAGCAGTTCTTC
cdr3_aa: CATSDFNLDHEQFF

clone_size: NA
j_call: TRBJ2-5
v_call: TRBV20-1
d_call: NA
cdr3_nt: TGCAGTGCCCCGCTCCAAGAGACCCAGTACTTC
cdr3_aa: CSAPLQETQYF

clone_size: NA
j_call: TRBJ2-5
v_call: TRBV7-6
d_call: NA
cdr3_nt: TGTGCCAGCAGCTTATCGGGGCCACTACAAGAGACCCAGTACTTC
cdr3_aa: CASSLSGPLQETQYF

clone_size: many
j_call: TRBJ2-7
v_call: TRBV7-3
d_call: NA
cdr3_nt: TGTGCCAGCAGCTTATCCCCAGGAGAGTGGTACGAGCAGTACTTC
cdr3_aa: CASSLSPGEWYEQYF

clone_size: NA
j_call: TRBJ2-7
v_call: TRBV5-1
d_call: TRBD1
cdr3_nt: TGCGCCAGCAGCCCGGACAGGACCGGACCCGCATCCTACGAGCAGTACTTC
cdr3_aa: CASSPDRTGPASYEQYF

clone_size: few
j_call: TRBJ2-7
v_call: TRBV7-9
d_call: NA
cdr3_nt: TGTGCCAGCAGCTTAGTTTTCAGCTACGAGCAGTACTTC
cdr3_aa: CASSLVFSYEQYF

clone_size: many
j_call: TRBJ1-2
v_call: TRBV20-1
d_call: NA
cdr3_nt: TGCAGTGCGCGCGGGCGTAGAGGGGTATGGGGCTACACCTTC
cdr3_aa: CSARGRRGVWGYTF

clone_size: few
j_call: TRBJ1-4
v_call: TRBV11-1
d_call: NA
cdr3_nt: TGTGCCAGCAGCGAGGGTGGGAGGTGGTCGTCAACTAATGAAAAACTGTTTTTT
cdr3_aa: CASSEGGRWSSTNEKLFF

clone_size: NA
j_call: TRBJ1-2
v_call: TRBV7-6
d_call: NA
cdr3_nt: TGTGCCAGCAGCTCCCGACAGTACACCTTC
cdr3_aa: CASSSRQYTF